This T cell receptor beta chain comes out of a study of blood T cell repertoires in COVID-19. Assay used: immunoSEQ multiplex PCR; TCRdb lists only in-frame clones, some missing. There are some 250,000 clones in the sample; roughly 89% occur only once, and 8% to 10% lies in the top ten. Trimming shortened V by 3 bases and J by 0 bases, and 15 bases separated the two germline ends. The germline CDR1 and CDR2 sequences are SGHDT and YYEEEE. The CDR3 spans 16 residues. The sample consisted of PBMCs or T cells enriched from blood (not recorded which). The chain joins TRBV5-6 to TRBJ1-1; D might be TRBD1 (5 bases). This TCR was recovered from a man aged 35 to 55 who had recovered from COVID-19. CDR3 nucleotides: TGTGCCAGCAGCTGGGGGAGGATGAGGATGAACACTGAAGCTTTCTTT. Residues: CASSWGRMRMNTEAFF.